A selection of T cell receptor beta chains follows, all from one sample in a study of blood T cell repertoires in COVID-19. Assay: immunoSEQ multiplex PCR; the TCRdb copy retains only in-frame clones and omits some. The sample includes under 150,000 clones, over 60% seen only once; the top ten take under 3%. Specimen: PBMCs or T cells enriched from blood (not recorded which). The source is a woman between 50 and 59 years old who had recovered from COVID-19. The CDR3 runs from the conserved cysteine through the conserved F or W. A D gene is named only where the DNA matches it firmly. Clone size appears in some rows only: once, few, many, or a class for an expanded clone.

d_call,cdr3_length,j_call,v_call,clone_size,cdr3_nt,cdr3_aa
TRBD2,16,TRBJ2-3,TRBV10-3,NA,TGTGCCATCAGTGCTCGGGGAGCGGGAGGCACAGATACACAGTATTTT,CAISARGAGGTDTQYF
TRBD1,16,TRBJ1-1,TRBV19,NA,TGTGCCAGTAATCCGGGACAGGGGGCGTGGAGCACTGAAGCTTTCTTT,CASNPGQGAWSTEAFF
NA,15,TRBJ2-2,TRBV29-1,NA,TGCAGCGTTCCTGAGACAGGAAGGTTCACCGGGGAGCTGTTTTTT,CSVPETGRFTGELFF
TRBD1,15,TRBJ2-3,TRBV7-9,NA,TGTGCCAGCAGCCGAGGACAGGGGGCCACAGATACGCAGTATTTT,CASSRGQGATDTQYF
NA,16,TRBJ1-4,TRBV12-5,NA,TGTGCTAGTGGTTTGGTAGGGCCAGGGTGGAAAGAAAAACTGTTTTTT,CASGLVGPGWKEKLFF
NA,16,TRBJ1-1,TRBV7-9,once,TGTGCCAGCAGCTTAGCCTCGGGACATAGGGGCACTGAAGCTTTCTTT,CASSLASGHRGTEAFF
TRBD1,17,TRBJ1-3,TRBV27,NA,TGTGCCAGAACCTGGGACAGGGCTTGTCTCTGGAGGAACACCATATATTTT,CARTWDRACLWRNTIYF
TRBD1,16,TRBJ1-4,TRBV5-4,NA,TGTGCCAGCAGCTTTTTCGGACAGGGCGGGAATGAAAAACTGTTTTTT,CASSFFGQGGNEKLFF
TRBD1,14,TRBJ1-6,TRBV19,NA,TGTGCCAGTAGACTGACAGGGGGCGAGTCACCCCTCCACTTT,CASRLTGGESPLHF
TRBD1,14,TRBJ1-2,TRBV2,NA,TGTGCCAGCAGAAAGACAGGGCCGAACTATGGCTACACCTTC,CASRKTGPNYGYTF
TRBD2,14,TRBJ2-1,TRBV19,NA,TGTGCCAGTAGACTAGCGGGAGGGCCTTTTGAGCAGTTCTTC,CASRLAGGPFEQFF
TRBD2,19,TRBJ2-7,TRBV18,NA,TGTGCCAGCTCATCGTCCCTCGGGACTAGCGGGAGGGCCTCAAACGAGCAGTACTTC,CASSSSLGTSGRASNEQYF
NA,12,TRBJ2-2,TRBV27,once,TGTGCCAGCAGTTTATTCGGCGGGGAGCTGTTTTTT,CASSLFGGELFF
NA,13,TRBJ2-7,TRBV21-1,NA,TGTGCCAGCAGCGGCGGGACAGGGGCCGAGCAGTACTTC,CASSGGTGAEQYF
TRBD1,14,TRBJ1-5,TRBV6-5,NA,TGTGCCACCAAGGGACAGGGTCGAGGACAGCCCCAGCATTTT,CATKGQGRGQPQHF
TRBD1,16,TRBJ2-1,TRBV5-4,NA,TGTGCCAGCAGCACGAACCGGGACAGGGTATACAATGAGCAGTTCTTC,CASSTNRDRVYNEQFF
TRBD1,15,TRBJ1-1,TRBV5-1,NA,TGCGCCAGCAGCTTTGGGAAGGGGGCGGGCACTGAAGCTTTCTTT,CASSFGKGAGTEAFF
NA,17,TRBJ1-6,TRBV5-1,NA,TGCGCCAGCAGCTTGGGAGCAGGGGCCTTGAATAATTCACCCCTCCACTTT,CASSLGAGALNNSPLHF
NA,12,TRBJ2-1,TRBV5-1,NA,TGCGCCAGCAGCTGGCGGGTCGATGAGCAGTTCTTC,CASSWRVDEQFF
TRBD1,16,TRBJ2-1,TRBV24-1,NA,TGTGCCACCAGTGACCGACAGGGAAGCTCCTACAATGAGCAGTTCTTC,CATSDRQGSSYNEQFF
TRBD2,18,TRBJ2-3,TRBV19,NA,TGTGCCAGTAGTATATCCTCGGGGGGACTAGCGGGAGCAGATACGCAGTATTTT,CASSISSGGLAGADTQYF
TRBD1,14,TRBJ2-3,TRBV5-8,NA,TGTGCCAGCAGCCACGACAGGGCTAGGAATACGCAGTATTTT,CASSHDRARNTQYF
TRBD1,15,TRBJ2-4,TRBV6-5,NA,TGTGCCAGCAGGGCTATTCCGGGACAGGGGGACATTCAGTACTTC,CASRAIPGQGDIQYF
NA,13,TRBJ2-5,TRBV5-6,many,TGTGCCAGCAGCTTGGTCCAACAAGAGACCCAGTACTTC,CASSLVQQETQYF
TRBD2,12,TRBJ2-7,TRBV12-3/TRBV12-4,NA,TGTGCCAGCGGACTAGCGGGGGGGCCTCCTTACTTC,CASGLAGGPPYF
TRBD1,15,TRBJ2-5,TRBV7-9,NA,TGTGCCAGCAGCTTCTCGAGGACAGGACAAGAGACCCAGTACTTC,CASSFSRTGQETQYF
TRBD2,15,TRBJ2-7,TRBV5-8,NA,TGTGCCAGCAGCCTGGGGACTAGCAGCTCCTACGAGCAGTACTTC,CASSLGTSSSYEQYF
TRBD1,16,TRBJ2-2,TRBV27,NA,TGTGCCAGCAGTTTAAGGTCGGGACAGGGGTCCGGGGAGCTGTTTTTT,CASSLRSGQGSGELFF
TRBD1,15,TRBJ1-5,TRBV6-6,NA,TGTGCCAGCAGTTTAACTGACAGGGGCAATCAGCCCCAGCATTTT,CASSLTDRGNQPQHF
NA,15,TRBJ2-4,TRBV7-6,few,TGTGCCAGCAGCTCGGAGGGCCTCGGCAAAAACATTCAGTACTTC,CASSSEGLGKNIQYF
NA,12,TRBJ1-2,TRBV29-1,NA,TGCAGCGTTTCCAGGGCGAACTATGGCTACACCTTC,CSVSRANYGYTF
TRBD1,18,TRBJ1-4,TRBV19,NA,TGTGCCAGTAGTGTGCCGACAGGGGGCCTTGCAACTAATGAAAAACTGTTTTTT,CASSVPTGGLATNEKLFF
TRBD1,16,TRBJ2-1,TRBV7-7,few,TGTGCTAGCAGCCCAAGGACAGGGGGCTCCTACAATGAGCAGTTCTTC,CASSPRTGGSYNEQFF